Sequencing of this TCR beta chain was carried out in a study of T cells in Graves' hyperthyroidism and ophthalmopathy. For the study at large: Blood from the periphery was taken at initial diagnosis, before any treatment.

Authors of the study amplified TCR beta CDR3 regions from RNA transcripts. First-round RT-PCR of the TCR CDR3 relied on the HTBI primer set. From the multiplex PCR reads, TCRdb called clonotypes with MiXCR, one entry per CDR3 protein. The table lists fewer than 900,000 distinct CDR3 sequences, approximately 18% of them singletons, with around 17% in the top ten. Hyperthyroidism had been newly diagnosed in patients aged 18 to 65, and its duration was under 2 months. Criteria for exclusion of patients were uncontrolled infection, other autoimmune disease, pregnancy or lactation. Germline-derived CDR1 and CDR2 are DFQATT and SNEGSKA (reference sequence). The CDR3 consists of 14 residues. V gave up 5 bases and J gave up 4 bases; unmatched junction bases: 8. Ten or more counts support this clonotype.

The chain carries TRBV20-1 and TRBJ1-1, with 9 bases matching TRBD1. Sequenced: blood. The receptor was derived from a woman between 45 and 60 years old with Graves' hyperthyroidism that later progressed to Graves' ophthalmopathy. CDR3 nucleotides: TGCAGTGCTTTTGGACAGGGGCTTTTCACTGAAGCTTTCTTT. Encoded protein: CSAFGQGLFTEAFF.